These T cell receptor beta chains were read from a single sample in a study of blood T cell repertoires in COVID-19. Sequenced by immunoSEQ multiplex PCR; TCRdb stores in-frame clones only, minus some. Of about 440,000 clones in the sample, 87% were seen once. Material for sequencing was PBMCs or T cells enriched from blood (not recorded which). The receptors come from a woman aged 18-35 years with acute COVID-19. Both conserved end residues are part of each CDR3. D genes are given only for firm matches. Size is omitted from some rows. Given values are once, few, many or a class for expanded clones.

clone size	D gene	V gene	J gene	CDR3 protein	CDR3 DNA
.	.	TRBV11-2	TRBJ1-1	CASSLGSGGFTEAFF	TGTGCCAGCAGCTTAGGAAGTGGGGGCTTCACTGAAGCTTTCTTT
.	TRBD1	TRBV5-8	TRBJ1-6	CASSSLRQGDSPLHF	TGTGCCAGCAGCTCTTTGAGGCAGGGGGATTCACCCCTCCACTTT
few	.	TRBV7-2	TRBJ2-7	CASSLGPGTEYEQYF	TGTGCCAGCAGCTTAGGCCCCGGGACTGAGTACGAGCAGTACTTC
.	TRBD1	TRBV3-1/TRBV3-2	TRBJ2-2	CASGTGGNTGELFF	TGTGCCAGCGGGACAGGGGGAAACACCGGGGAGCTGTTTTTT
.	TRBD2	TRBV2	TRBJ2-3	CASRLSGAYTDTQYF	TGTGCCAGCAGACTCAGCGGGGCGTACACAGATACGCAGTATTTT
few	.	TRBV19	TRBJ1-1	CASSIGILGRNTEAFF	TGTGCCAGTAGTATTGGTATTTTGGGGAGGAACACTGAAGCTTTCTTT
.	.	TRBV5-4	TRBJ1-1	CASSLDRSNTEAFF	TGTGCCAGCAGCTTGGACAGGTCGAACACTGAAGCTTTCTTT
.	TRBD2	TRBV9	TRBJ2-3	CASSGASGTSTDTQYF	TGTGCCAGCAGCGGGGCTAGCGGGACTAGCACAGATACGCAGTATTTT
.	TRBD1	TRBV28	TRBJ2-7	CASRPPRGEQYF	TGTGCCAGCAGGCCCCCCAGGGGGGAGCAGTACTTC
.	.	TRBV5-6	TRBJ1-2	CASSPQTDYGYTF	TGTGCCAGCAGCCCGCAGACAGACTATGGCTACACCTTC
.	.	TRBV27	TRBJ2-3	CASSLSGAGGDTQYF	TGTGCCAGCAGTTTATCGGGAGCAGGCGGGGATACGCAGTATTTT
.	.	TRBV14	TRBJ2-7	CASSQGLYEQYF	TGTGCCAGCAGCCAAGGTCTCTACGAGCAGTACTTC
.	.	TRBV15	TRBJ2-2	CATSTRVTVRGELFF	TGTGCCACCAGCACCCGGGTGACTGTACGCGGGGAGCTGTTTTTT
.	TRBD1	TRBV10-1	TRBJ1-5	CASSADRGNQPQHF	TGCGCCAGCAGTGCGGACAGGGGGAATCAGCCCCAGCATTTT
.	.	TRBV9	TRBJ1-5	CASSVDSYNQPQHF	TGTGCCAGCAGCGTTGACAGTTACAATCAGCCCCAGCATTTT
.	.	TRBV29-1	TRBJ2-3	CSVERRYGTDTQYF	TGCAGCGTTGAACGGAGGTACGGAACAGATACGCAGTATTTT
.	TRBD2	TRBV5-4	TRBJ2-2	CASSVGTSGKSGELFF	TGTGCCAGCAGCGTAGGGACTAGCGGGAAATCCGGGGAGCTGTTTTTT
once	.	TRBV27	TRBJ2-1	CASTTVPYNEQFF	TGTGCCAGCACCACAGTTCCCTACAATGAGCAGTTCTTC
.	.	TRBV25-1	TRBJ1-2	CASSPSASFYGYTF	TGTGCCAGCAGTCCCTCGGCTAGTTTCTATGGCTACACCTTC
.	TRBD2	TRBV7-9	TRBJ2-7	CASSAGTSLNEQYF	TGTGCCAGCAGCGCCGGGACTAGTCTAAACGAGCAGTACTTC
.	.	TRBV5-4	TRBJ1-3	CASSLAGGMTGNTIYF	TGTGCCAGCAGCTTGGCCGGGGGAATGACTGGAAACACCATATATTTT
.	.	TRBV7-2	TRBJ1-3	CASTFEGTGNTIYF	TGTGCCAGCACCTTCGAGGGCACTGGAAACACCATATATTTT
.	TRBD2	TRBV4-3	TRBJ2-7	CASSLRREIHEQYF	TGCGCCAGCAGCTTAAGGCGGGAGATCCACGAGCAGTACTTC
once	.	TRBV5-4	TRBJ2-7	CASSLGAGPNYEQYF	TGTGCCAGCAGCTTGGGGGCGGGGCCCAACTACGAGCAGTACTTC
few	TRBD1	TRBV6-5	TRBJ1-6	CASSYRQGDSPLHF	TGTGCCAGCAGTTACCGGCAGGGGGATTCACCCCTCCACTTT
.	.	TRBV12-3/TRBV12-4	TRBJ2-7	CASSFGSTYEQYF	TGTGCCAGCAGTTTTGGCAGTACCTACGAGCAGTACTTC
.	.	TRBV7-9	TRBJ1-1	CASSPRGTEAFF	TGTGCCAGCAGCCCGAGAGGGACTGAAGCTTTCTTT
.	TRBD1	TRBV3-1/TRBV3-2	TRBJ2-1	CASSLLDRGLNNEQFF	TGTGCCAGCAGCCTACTAGACAGGGGGCTAAACAATGAGCAGTTCTTC
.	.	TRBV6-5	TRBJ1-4	CASSYDVEFANEKLFF	TGTGCCAGCAGTTACGATGTGGAGTTTGCTAATGAAAAACTGTTTTTT
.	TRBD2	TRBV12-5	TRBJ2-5	CASGSGGGETQYF	TGTGCTAGTGGTTCCGGGGGGGGAGAGACCCAGTACTTC
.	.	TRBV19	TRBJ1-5	CASSVQGRNQPQHF	TGTGCCAGTAGTGTACAGGGAAGGAATCAGCCCCAGCATTTT
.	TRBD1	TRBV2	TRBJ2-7	CASGAGGPYEQYF	TGTGCCAGCGGGGCAGGGGGACCCTACGAGCAGTACTTC
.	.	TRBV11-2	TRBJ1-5	CASSFGAGGNQPQHF	TGTGCCAGCAGCTTTGGTGCGGGGGGCAATCAGCCCCAGCATTTT
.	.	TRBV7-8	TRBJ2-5	CASSLEAFGALYLQETQYF	TGTGCCAGCAGCTTAGAAGCGTTTGGGGCCTTATATCTCCAAGAGACCCAGTACTTC
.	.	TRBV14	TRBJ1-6	CASSHRNSPLHF	TGTGCCAGCAGTCACAGGAATTCACCCCTCCACTTT
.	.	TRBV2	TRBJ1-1	CASRFLSEQDEAFF	TGTGCCAGCAGGTTTTTGTCGGAACAGGATGAAGCTTTCTTT
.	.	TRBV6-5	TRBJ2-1	CASSYDQGAYYEQFF	TGTGCCAGCAGTTACGACCAGGGCGCGTACTATGAGCAGTTCTTC
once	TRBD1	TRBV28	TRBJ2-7	CASSFRQGFGYEQYF	TGTGCCAGCAGTTTTCGACAGGGGTTCGGATACGAGCAGTACTTC
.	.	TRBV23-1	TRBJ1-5	CASSQSHGRVRQPQHF	TGCGCCAGCAGTCAATCGCACGGGAGGGTACGACAGCCCCAGCATTTT
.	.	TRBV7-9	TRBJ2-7	CASCQGSNEQYF	TGTGCCAGCTGCCAGGGGTCAAACGAGCAGTACTTC
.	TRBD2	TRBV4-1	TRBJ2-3	CASSLLAGGYMSTQYF	TGCGCCAGCAGCCTATTAGCGGGGGGTTATATGAGTACGCAGTATTTT
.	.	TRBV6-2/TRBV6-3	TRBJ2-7	CASSYAGALLNSYEQYF	TGTGCCAGCAGTTACGCCGGAGCCCTCCTAAACTCCTACGAGCAGTACTTC
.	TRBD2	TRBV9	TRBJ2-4	CASSVGTSGRFVGKNIQYF	TGTGCCAGCAGCGTGGGGACTAGCGGGAGGTTTGTGGGCAAAAACATTCAGTACTTC
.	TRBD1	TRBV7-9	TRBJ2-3	CASSSTGGNFPDTQYF	TGTGCCAGCAGCTCGACAGGGGGAAATTTTCCAGATACGCAGTATTTT
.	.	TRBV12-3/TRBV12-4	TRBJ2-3	CASSSLGSTQYF	TGTGCCAGCAGTTCACTAGGTAGTACGCAGTATTTT
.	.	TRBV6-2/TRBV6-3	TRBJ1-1	CASSPREQMNTEAFF	TGTGCCAGCAGTCCCCGGGAACAGATGAACACTGAAGCTTTCTTT